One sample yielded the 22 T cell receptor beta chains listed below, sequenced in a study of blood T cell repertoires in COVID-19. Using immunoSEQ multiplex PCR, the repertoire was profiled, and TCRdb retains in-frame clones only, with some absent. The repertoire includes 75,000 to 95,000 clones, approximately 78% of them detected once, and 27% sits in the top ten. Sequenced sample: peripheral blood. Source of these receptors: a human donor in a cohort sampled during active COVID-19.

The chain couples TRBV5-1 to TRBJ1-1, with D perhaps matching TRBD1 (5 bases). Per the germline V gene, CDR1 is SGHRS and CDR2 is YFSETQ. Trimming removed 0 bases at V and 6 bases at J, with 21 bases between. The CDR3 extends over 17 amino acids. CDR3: CASSLGLGEGTGAEAFF. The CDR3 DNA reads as TGCGCCAGCAGCTTGGGCCTGGGGGAGGGGACGGGAGCTGAAGCTTTCTTT. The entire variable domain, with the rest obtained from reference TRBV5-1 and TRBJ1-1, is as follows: KAGVTQTPRYLIKTRGQQVTLSCSPISGHRSVSWYQQTPGQGLQFLFEYFSETQRNKGNFPGRFSGRQFSNSRSEMNVSTLELGDSALYLCASSLGLGEGTGAEAFFGQGTRLTVV.

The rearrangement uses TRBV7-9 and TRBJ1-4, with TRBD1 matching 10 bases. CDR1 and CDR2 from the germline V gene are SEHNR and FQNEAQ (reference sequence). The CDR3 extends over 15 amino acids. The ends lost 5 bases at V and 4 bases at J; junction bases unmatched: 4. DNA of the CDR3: TGTGCCAGCAGCCGGGACAGGGGACTTAATGAAAAACTGTTTTTT. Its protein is CASSRDRGLNEKLFF.

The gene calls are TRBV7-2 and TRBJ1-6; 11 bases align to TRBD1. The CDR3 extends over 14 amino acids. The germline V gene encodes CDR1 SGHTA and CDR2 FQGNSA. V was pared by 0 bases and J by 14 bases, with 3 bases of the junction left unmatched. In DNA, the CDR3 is TGTGCCAGCAGCTTAGCAGGACAGGGGGCGACCCTCCACTTT. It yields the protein CASSLAGQGATLHF.

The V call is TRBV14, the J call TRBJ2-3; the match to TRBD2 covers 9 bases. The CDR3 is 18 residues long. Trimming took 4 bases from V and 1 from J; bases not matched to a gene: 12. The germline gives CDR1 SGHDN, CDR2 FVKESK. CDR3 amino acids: CASSLDRRVAGGTDTQYF. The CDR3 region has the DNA TGTGCCAGCAGCCTGGACAGGAGGGTAGCGGGGGGCACAGATACGCAGTATTTT.

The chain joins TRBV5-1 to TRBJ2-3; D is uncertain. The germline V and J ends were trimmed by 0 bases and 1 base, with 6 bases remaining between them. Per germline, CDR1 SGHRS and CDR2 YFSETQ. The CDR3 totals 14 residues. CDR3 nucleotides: TGCGCCAGCAGCTTGGCCTCGGGCACAGATACGCAGTATTTT. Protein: CASSLASGTDTQYF.

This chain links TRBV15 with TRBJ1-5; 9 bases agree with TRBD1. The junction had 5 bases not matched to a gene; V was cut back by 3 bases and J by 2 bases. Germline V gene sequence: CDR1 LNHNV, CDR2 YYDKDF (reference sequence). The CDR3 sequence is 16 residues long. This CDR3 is CATSRGQGLGNQPQHF. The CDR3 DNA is TGTGCCACCAGCAGGGGACAGGGCCTTGGCAATCAGCCCCAGCATTTT.

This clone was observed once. CDR3 sequence: CASSVAGPVLGELFF. The DNA for the CDR3 is TGTGCCAGCAGCGTAGCTGGCCCCGTTCTGGGGGAGCTGTTTTTT. J is TRBJ2-2 and V is TRBV9, with D unresolved. V lost 0 bases, J lost 8 bases, and 14 bases lay in between. CDR1 is SGDLS and CDR2 is YYNGEE in the germline V gene. This CDR3 contains 15 residues.

DNA of the CDR3: TGTGCCAGCAGCAGACGGGTGTCCGGTGAAAAACTGTTTTTT. It specifies CASSRRVSGEKLFF. The chain has TRBV9 and TRBJ1-4; D unresolved. The V gene lost 4 bases and the J gene lost 7 bases, with 14 bases spanning the gap. The CDR3 runs to 14 residues. Per germline, CDR1 SGDLS and CDR2 YYNGEE.

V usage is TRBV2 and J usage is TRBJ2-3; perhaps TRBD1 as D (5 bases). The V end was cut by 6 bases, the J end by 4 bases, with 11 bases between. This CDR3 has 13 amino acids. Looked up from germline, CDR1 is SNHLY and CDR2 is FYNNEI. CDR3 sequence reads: CASSSGWADTQYF. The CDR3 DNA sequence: TGTGCCAGCAGCTCAGGGTGGGCAGATACGCAGTATTTT.

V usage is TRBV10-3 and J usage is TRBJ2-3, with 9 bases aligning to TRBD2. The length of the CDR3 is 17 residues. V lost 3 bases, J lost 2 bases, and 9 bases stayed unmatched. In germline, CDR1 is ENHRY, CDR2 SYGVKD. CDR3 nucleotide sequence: TGTGCCATCAGTGACCCCGGACTAGCGCGCGTCACAGATACGCAGTATTTT. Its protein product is CAISDPGLARVTDTQYF.

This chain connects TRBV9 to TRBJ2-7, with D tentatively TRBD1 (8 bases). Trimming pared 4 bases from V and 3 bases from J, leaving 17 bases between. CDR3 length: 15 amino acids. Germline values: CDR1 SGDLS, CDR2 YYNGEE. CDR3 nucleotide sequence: TGTGCCAGCAGCCCTACAGGGGGGGGGAACTACGAGCAGTACTTC. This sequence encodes CASSPTGGGNYEQYF.

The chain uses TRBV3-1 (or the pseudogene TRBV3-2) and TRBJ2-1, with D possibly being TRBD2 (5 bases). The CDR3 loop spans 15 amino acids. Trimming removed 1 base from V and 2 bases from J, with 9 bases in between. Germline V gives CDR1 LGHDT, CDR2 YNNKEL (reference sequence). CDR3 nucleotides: TGTGCCAGCAGCCAAGCCAGAGGGCCCTACAATGAGCAGTTCTTC. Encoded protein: CASSQARGPYNEQFF.

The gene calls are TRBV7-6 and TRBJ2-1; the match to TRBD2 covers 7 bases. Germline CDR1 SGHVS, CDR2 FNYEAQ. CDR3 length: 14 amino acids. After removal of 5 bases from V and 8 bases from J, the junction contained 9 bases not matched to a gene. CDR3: CASSPRTSHYEQFF. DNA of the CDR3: TGTGCCAGCAGCCCCCGGACTAGTCACTATGAGCAGTTCTTC.

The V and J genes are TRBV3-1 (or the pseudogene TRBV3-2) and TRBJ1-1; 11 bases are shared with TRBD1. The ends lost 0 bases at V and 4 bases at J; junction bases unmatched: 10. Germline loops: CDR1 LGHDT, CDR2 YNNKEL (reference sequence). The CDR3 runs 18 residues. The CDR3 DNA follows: TGTGCCAGCAGCCAAGATCCCTGGAGAGGACAGGGGGCCACTGAAGCTTTCTTT. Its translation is CASSQDPWRGQGATEAFF.

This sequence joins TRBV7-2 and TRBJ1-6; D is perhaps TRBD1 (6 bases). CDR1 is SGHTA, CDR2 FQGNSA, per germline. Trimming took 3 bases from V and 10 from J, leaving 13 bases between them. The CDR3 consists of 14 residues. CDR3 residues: CASSFPGVISPLHF. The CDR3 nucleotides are TGTGCCAGCAGCTTCCCAGGGGTAATCTCACCCCTCCACTTT.

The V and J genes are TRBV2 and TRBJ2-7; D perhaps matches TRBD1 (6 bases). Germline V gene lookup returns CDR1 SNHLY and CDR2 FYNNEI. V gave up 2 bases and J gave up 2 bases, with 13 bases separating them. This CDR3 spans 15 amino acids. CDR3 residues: CASSEWGLRAYEQYF. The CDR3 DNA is TGTGCCAGCAGTGAATGGGGGCTGAGGGCCTACGAGCAGTACTTC.

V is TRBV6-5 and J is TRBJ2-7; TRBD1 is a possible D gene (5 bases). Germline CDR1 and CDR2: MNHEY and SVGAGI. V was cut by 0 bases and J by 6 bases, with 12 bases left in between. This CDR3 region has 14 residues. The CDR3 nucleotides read TGTGCCAGCAGTTACTCGGGCAGGGCGGCCGAGCAGTACTTC. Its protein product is CASSYSGRAAEQYF.

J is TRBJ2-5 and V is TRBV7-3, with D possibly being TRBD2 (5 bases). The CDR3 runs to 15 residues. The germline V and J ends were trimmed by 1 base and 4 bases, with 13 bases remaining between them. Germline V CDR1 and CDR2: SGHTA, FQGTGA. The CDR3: CASSLSSSSGETQYF. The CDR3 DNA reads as TGTGCCAGCAGCTTAAGTTCTAGCTCGGGAGAGACCCAGTACTTC.

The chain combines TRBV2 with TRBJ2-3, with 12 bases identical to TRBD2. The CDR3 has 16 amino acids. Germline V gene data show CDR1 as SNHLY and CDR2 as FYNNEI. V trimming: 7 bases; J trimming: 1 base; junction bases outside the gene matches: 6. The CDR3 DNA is TGTGCCAGCACTTTACTAGCGGGGGGCGGCACAGATACGCAGTATTTT. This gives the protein CASTLLAGGGTDTQYF.

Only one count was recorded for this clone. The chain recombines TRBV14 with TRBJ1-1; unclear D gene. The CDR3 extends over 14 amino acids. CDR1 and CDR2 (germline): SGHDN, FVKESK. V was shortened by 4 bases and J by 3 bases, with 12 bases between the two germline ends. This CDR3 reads CASSRRPQHTEAFF. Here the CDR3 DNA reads TGTGCCAGCAGCCGCAGGCCACAGCACACTGAAGCTTTCTTT.

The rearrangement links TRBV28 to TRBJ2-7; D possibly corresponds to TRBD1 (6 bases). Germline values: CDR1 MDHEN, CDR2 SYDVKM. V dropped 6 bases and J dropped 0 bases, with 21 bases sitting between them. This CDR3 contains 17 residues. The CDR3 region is CASRRRNRALSSYEQYF. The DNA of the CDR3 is TGTGCCAGCAGGCGACGAAACAGGGCTCTAAGCTCCTACGAGCAGTACTTC.

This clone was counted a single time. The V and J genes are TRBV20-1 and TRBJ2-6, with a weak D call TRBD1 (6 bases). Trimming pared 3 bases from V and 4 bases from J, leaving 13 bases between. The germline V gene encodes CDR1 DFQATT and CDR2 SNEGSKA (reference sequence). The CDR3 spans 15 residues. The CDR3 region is CSASPTGYGANVLTF. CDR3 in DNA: TGCAGTGCTAGTCCTACAGGGTACGGGGCCAACGTCCTGACTTTC.